This T cell receptor beta chain originates from a study of blood T cells in healthy people across ages. Alongside a J-beta primer mix, a sample-barcoded 5' primer served in a second PCR lasting about 7 to 12 cycles. A template-switch adaptor that had 12 random nucleotides put a tag on each cDNA molecule. TCRdb recomputed calls from the 5' RACE reads with MiXCR, one row per CDR3 protein. Counted here are roughly 1,300,000 distinct CDR3 sequences, around 59% occurring once; the ten biggest clones make up over 5%. CDR1 and CDR2 from the germline V gene are LGHNA and YSLEER. The V and J ends lost 0 bases and 2 bases, in that order; junction bases with no gene match: 6. The length of the CDR3 is 17 residues.

The chain joins TRBV4-3 to TRBJ2-3; 9 bases match TRBD2. Input material: blood. This clonotype was obtained from a man aged 18 to 29 in good health. CDR3 nucleotide sequence: TGCGCCAGCAGCCAAGATGGGAGCGGGGGGCTCACAGATACGCAGTATTTT. It is translated as CASSQDGSGGLTDTQYF.